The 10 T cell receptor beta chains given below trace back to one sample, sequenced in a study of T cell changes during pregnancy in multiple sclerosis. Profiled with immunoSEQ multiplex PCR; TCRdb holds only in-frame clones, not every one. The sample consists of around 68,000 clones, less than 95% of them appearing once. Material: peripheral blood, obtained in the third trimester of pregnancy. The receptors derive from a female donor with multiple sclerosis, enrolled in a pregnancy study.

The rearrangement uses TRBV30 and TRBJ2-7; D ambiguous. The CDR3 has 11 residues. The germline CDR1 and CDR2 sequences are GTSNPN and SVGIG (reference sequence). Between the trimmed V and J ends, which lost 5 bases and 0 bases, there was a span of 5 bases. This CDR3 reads CAWSGSYEQYF. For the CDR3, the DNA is TGTGCCTGGTCGGGCTCCTACGAGCAGTACTTC.

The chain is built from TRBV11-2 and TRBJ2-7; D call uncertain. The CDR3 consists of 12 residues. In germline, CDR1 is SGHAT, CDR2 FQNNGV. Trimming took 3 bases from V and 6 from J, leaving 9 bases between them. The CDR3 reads CASSLRSAEQYF. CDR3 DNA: TGTGCCAGCAGCTTGCGGTCCGCCGAGCAGTACTTC.

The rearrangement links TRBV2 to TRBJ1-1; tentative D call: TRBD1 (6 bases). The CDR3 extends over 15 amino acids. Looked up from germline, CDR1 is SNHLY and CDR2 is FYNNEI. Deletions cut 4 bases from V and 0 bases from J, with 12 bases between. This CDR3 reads CASSALTGMNTEAFF. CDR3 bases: TGTGCCAGCAGTGCCCTGACAGGAATGAACACTGAAGCTTTCTTT.

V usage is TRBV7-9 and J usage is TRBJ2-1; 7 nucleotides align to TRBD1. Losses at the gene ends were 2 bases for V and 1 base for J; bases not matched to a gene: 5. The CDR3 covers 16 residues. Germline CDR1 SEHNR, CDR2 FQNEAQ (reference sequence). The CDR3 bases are TGTGCCAGCAGCTTAAACACAGGGGAATCCTACAATGAGCAGTTCTTC. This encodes CASSLNTGESYNEQFF.

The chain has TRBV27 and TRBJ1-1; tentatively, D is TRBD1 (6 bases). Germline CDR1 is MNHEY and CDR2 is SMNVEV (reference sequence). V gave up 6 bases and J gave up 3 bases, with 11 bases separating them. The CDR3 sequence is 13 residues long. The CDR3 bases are TGTGCCAGCAGCGTGTACAGGGACACTGAAGCTTTCTTT. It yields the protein CASSVYRDTEAFF.

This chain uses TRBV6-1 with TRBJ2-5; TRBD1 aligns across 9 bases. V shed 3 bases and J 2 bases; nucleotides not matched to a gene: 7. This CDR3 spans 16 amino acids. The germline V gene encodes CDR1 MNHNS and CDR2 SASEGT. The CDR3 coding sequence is TGTGCCAGCAGTGATGACAGGGGGACGGGACAAGAGACCCAGTACTTC. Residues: CASSDDRGTGQETQYF.

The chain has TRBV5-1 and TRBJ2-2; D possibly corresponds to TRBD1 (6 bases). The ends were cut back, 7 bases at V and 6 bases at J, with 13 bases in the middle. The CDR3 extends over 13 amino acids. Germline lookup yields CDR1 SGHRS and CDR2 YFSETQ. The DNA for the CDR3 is TGCGCCAGCGTCCCAGGGGCATCCGGGGAGCTGTTTTTT. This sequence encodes CASVPGASGELFF.

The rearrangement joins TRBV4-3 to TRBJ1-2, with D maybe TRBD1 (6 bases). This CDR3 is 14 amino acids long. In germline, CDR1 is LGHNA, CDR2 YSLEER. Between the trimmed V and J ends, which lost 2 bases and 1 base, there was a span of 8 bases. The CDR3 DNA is TGCGCCAGCAGCCAAACACAGGGTAACTATGGCTACACCTTC. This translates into CASSQTQGNYGYTF.

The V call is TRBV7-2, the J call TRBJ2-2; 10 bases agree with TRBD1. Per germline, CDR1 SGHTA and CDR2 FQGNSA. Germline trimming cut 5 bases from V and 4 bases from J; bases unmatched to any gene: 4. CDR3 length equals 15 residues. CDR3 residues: CASSIRTGGTGELFF. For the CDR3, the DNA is TGTGCCAGCAGCATCCGGACAGGGGGCACCGGGGAGCTGTTTTTT.

CDR3 sequence reads: CASSKTPGGYTEAFF. In DNA form, the CDR3 reads TGTGCCAGCAGTAAAACCCCAGGGGGTTACACTGAAGCTTTCTTT. V and J are TRBV6-5 and TRBJ1-1; 7 nucleotides match TRBD1. Trimming cost V 5 bases and J 3 bases; bases outside gene matches: 9. This CDR3 spans 15 amino acids. In germline, CDR1 is MNHEY, CDR2 SVGAGI.